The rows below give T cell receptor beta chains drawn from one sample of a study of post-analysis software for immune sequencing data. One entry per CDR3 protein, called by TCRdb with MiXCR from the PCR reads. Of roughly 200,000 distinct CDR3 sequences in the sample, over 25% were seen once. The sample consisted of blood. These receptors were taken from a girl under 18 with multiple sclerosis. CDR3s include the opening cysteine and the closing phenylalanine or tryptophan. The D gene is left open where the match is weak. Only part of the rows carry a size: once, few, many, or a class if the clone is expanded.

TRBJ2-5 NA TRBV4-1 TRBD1 TGCGCCAGCAGCCAAGAAGGGGACAGGGGGGCCTACGAGCTGTACTTC CASSQEGDRGAYELYF
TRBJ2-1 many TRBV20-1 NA TGCAGTGCTAGATCCCAACCTTGGCGGCCCGCAGGCGAGCAGTTCTTC CSARSQPWRPAGEQFF
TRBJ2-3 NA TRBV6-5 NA TGTGCCAGCAGTTACTCTAGGGGTTGGACAGATACGCAGTATTTT CASSYSRGWTDTQYF
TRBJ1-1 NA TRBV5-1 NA TGCGCCAGCAGCTTGAGTCAGGGGACCACTGAAGCTTTCTTT CASSLSQGTTEAFF
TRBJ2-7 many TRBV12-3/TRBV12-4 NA TGTGCCAGCAGTTTACTCAGGGATCATCCCTACGAGCAGTACTTC CASSLLRDHPYEQYF
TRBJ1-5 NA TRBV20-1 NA TGCAGTGCTAGAGAGGTTCGTGGCAGGGAGGGTCAGCCCCAGCATTTT CSAREVRGREGQPQHF
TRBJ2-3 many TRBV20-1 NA TGCAGTGCTCGTATCAGCACAGATACGCAGTATTTT CSARISTDTQYF
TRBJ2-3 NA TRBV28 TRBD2 TGTGCCGGCAGCCCCGGTCTAGCGGGAGTTGGTGGCGGAGATACGCAGTATTTT CAGSPGLAGVGGGDTQYF
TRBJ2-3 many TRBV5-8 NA TGTGCCAGCAGCTTGAAGGCGCTGACAGATACGCAGTATTTT CASSLKALTDTQYF
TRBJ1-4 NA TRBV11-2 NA TGTGCCAGCAGCCCTGCCGGGACACTGAGGGGTGAAAAACTGTTTTTT CASSPAGTLRGEKLFF
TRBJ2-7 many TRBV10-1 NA TGCGCCAGCAGTACCGATCCCTTCGGGATATACGAGCAGTACTTC CASSTDPFGIYEQYF
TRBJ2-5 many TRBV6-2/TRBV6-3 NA TGTGCCAGCAGAGATCCGGGACGGGTGGAGACCCAGTACTTC CASRDPGRVETQYF
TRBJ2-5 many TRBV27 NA TGTGCCAGCAGTTTAGGAGGGTTGGGAGAGACCCAGTACTTC CASSLGGLGETQYF
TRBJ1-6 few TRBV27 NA TGTGCCAGCAGTTTATCGGCAGGGAGCTCCTATAATTCACCCCTCCACTTT CASSLSAGSSYNSPLHF
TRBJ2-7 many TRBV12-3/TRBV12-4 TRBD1 TGTGCCAGCAGTTCAGGGGGCAAACCTCCCTACGAGCAGTACTTC CASSSGGKPPYEQYF
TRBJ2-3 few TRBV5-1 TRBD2 TGCGCCAGCCGGGGACTAGCGGGAGTGTTGACAGATACGCAGTATTTT CASRGLAGVLTDTQYF
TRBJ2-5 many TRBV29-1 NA TGCAGCGTTGAAGTGGGGGGCACGGGGACCCAGTACTTC CSVEVGGTGTQYF
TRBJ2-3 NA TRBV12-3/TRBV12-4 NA TGTGCCAGCAGTTTAAATGACCATAAGGCGCAGTATTTT CASSLNDHKAQYF
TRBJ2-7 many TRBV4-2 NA TGTGCCAGCAGCCAAGTGGGGGACTCCGAGCAGTACTTC CASSQVGDSEQYF
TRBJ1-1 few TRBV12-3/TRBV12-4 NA TGTGCCAGCAGTCTAAGGAACAGGGTCGATGAAGCTTTCTTT CASSLRNRVDEAFF
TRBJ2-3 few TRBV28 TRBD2 TGTGCCAGCACCCCAGGGACTAGCGGGAGCACAGATACGCAGTATTTT CASTPGTSGSTDTQYF
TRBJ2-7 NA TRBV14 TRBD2 TGTGCCAGCAACCGAGAACTAGCGGGGTCCTACGAGCAGTACTTC CASNRELAGSYEQYF
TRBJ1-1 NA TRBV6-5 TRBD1 TGTGCCAGCAGTTACTCCCGGGACAGGGGGAACACTGAAGCTTTCTTT CASSYSRDRGNTEAFF
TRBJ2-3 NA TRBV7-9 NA TGTGCCAGCAGCGTATACCCGGGGTGGGATACGCAGTATTTT CASSVYPGWDTQYF
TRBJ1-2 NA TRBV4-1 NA TGCGCCAGCAGCCAAGTACACGGGGGCTATGGCTACACCTTC CASSQVHGGYGYTF
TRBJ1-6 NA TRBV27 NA TGTGCCAGCAGTTTAGCCGGGGGCCGAAATTCACCCCTCCACTTT CASSLAGGRNSPLHF
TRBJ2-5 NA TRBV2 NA TGTGCCAGCAGTGAGGGTCTGGGGGTGCAGTACTTC CASSEGLGVQYF
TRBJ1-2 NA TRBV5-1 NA TGCGCGTCGGAGGGACCCACGGGTGGCTACACCTTC CASEGPTGGYTF
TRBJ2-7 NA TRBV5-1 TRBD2 TGCGCCAGCAGCTTGGCCGAGGGGACGGGAGGCTACGAGCAGTACTTC CASSLAEGTGGYEQYF